This T cell receptor beta chain stems from a study of blood T cells in healthy people across ages. With each sample, at least 5.5 micrograms of total RNA were extracted. A J-beta primer mix and a sample-barcoded 5' primer were used in a second PCR of roughly 7 to 12 cycles. TCRdb reprocessed the 5' RACE reads with MiXCR, giving one entry per CDR3 protein. Of under 750,000 distinct CDR3 sequences in the sample, about 45% were seen once. To note about this clonotype: Its antigen is undetermined.

Broader study findings: Nothing was known about donor CMV status, and this possibly confounded expanded clonotype changes.

V lost 3 bases and J lost 1, with 16 bases in between. CDR3 length: 17 residues. Material: blood. The chain employs TRBV12-3 or TRBV12-4 and TRBJ1-5; D is undetermined. This TCR derives from a man older than 75 in good health. CDR3 amino acids: CASSFGQSPRSNQPQHF. Here the CDR3 DNA reads TGTGCCAGCAGTTTTGGCCAGTCCCCCAGGAGCAATCAGCCCCAGCATTTT.